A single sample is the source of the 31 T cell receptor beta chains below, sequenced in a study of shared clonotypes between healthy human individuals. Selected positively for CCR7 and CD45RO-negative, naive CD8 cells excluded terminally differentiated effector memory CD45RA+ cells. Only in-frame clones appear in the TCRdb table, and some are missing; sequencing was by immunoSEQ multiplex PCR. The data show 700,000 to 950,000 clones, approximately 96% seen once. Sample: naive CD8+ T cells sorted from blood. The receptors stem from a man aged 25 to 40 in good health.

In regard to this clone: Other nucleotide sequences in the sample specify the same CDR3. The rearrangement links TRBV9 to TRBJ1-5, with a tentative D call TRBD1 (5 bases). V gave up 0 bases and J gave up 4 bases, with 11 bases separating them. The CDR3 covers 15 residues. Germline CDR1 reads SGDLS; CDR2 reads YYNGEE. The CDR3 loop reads CASSVGGSSNQPQHF. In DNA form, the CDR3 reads TGTGCCAGCAGCGTAGGGGGCAGCAGTAATCAGCCCCAGCATTTT.

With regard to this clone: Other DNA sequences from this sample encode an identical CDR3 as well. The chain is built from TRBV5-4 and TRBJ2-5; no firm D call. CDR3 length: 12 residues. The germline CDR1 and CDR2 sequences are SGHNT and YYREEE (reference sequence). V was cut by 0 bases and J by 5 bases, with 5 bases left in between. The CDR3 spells CASSLGSETQYF. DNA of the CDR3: TGTGCCAGCAGCTTGGGTTCTGAGACCCAGTACTTC.

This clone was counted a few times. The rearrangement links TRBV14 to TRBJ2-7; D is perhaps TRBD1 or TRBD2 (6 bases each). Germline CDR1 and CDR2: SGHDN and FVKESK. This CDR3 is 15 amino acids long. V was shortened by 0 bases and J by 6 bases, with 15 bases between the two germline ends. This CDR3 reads CASSQEPGAGIEQYF. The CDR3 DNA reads TGTGCCAGCAGCCAAGAACCAGGGGCGGGGATCGAGCAGTACTTC.

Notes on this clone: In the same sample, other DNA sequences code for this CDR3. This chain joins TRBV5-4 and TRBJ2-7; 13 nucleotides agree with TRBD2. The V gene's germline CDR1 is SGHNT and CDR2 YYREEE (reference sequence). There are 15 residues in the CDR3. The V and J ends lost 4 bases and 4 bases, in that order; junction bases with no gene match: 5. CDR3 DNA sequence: TGTGCCAGCAGCCCACGGACTAGCGGGAGTTACGAGCAGTACTTC. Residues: CASSPRTSGSYEQYF.

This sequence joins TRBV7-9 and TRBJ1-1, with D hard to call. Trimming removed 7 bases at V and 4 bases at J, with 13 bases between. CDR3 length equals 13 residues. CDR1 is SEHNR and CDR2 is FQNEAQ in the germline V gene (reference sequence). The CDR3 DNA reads TGTGCCAGCACCACCCAAATTTCCACTGAAGCTTTCTTT. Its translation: CASTTQISTEAFF.

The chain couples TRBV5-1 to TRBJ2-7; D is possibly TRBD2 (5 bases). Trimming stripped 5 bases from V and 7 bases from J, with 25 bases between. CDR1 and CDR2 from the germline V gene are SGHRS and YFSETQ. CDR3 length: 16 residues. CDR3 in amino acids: CASSLGLIGGPGEQYF. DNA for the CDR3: TGCGCCAGCAGTCTGGGTCTTATCGGAGGCCCAGGAGAGCAGTACTTC.

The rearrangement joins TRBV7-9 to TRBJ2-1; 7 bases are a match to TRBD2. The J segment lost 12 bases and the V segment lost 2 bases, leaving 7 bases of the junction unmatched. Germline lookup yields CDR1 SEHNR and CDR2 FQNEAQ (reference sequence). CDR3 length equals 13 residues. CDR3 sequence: CASSLKGLVGQFF. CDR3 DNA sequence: TGTGCCAGCAGCTTAAAAGGACTAGTTGGGCAGTTCTTC.

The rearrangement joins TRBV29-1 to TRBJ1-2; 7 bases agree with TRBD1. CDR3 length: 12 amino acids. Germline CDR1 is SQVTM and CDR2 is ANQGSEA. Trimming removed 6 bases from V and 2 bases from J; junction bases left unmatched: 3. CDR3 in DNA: TGCAGCGTACAGGGGCGGAACTATGGCTACACCTTC. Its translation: CSVQGRNYGYTF.

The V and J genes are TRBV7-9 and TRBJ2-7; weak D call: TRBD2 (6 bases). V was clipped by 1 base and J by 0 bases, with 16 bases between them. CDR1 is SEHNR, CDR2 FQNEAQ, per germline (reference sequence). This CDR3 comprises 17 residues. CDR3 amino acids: CASSLVRGTVSSYEQYF. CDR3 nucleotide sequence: TGTGCCAGCAGCTTAGTTCGGGGGACGGTAAGCTCCTACGAGCAGTACTTC. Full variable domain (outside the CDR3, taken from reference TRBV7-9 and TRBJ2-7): DTGVSQNPRHKITKRGQNVTFRCDPISEHNRLYWYRQTLGQGPEFLTYFQNEAQLEKSRLLSDRFSAERPKGSFSTLEIQRTEQGDSAMYLCASSLVRGTVSSYEQYFGPGTRLTVT.

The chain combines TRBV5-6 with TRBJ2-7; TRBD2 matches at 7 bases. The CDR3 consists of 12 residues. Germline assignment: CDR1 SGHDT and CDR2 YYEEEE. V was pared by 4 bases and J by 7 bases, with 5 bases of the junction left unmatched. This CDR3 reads CASSGLAVEQYF. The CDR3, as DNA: TGTGCCAGCAGCGGGCTAGCGGTTGAGCAGTACTTC. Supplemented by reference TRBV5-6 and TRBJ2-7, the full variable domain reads DAGVTQSPTHLIKTRGQQVTLRCSPKSGHDTVSWYQQALGQGPQFIFQYYEEEERQRGNFPDRFSGHQFPNYSSELNVNALLLGDSALYLCASSGLAVEQYFGPGTRLTVT.

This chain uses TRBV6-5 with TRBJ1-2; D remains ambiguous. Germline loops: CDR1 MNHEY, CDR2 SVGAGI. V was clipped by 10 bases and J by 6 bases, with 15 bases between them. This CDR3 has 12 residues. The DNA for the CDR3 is TGTGCCACCCACTACGTCCAAGATGGCTACACCTTC. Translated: CATHYVQDGYTF.

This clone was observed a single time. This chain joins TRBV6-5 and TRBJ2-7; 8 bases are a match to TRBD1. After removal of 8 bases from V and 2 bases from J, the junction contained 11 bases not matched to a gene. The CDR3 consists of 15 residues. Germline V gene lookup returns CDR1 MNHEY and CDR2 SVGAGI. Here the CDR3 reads CASSPPGTGPYEQYF. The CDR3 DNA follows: TGTGCCAGCTCCCCCCCCGGGACAGGACCCTACGAGCAGTACTTC.

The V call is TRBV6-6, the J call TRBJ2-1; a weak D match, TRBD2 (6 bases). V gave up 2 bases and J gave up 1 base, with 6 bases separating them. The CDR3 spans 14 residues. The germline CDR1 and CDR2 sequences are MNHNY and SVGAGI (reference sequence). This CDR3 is CASSYGTSYNEQFF. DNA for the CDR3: TGTGCCAGCAGTTACGGGACTTCCTACAATGAGCAGTTCTTC.

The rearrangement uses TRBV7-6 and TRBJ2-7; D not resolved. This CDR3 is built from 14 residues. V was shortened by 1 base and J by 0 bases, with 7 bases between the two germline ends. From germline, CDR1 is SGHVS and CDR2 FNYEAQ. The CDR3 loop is CASSLVSSSYEQYF. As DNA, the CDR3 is TGTGCCAGCAGCTTAGTATCGAGCTCCTACGAGCAGTACTTC.

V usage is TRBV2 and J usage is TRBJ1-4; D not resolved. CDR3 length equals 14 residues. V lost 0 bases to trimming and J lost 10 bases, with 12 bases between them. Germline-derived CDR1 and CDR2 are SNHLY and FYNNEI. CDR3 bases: TGTGCCAGCAGTGAAGCGCCGTTGGGTGGAAAACTGTTTTTT. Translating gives CASSEAPLGGKLFF.

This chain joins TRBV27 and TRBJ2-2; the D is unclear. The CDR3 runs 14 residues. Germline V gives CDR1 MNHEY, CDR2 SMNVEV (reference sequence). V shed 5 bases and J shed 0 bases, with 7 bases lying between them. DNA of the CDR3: TGTGCCAGCAGTGCTGGGACGAACACCGGGGAGCTGTTTTTT. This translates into CASSAGTNTGELFF.

The CDR3 loop is CASSVDGWGQPQHF. The CDR3 bases are TGTGCCAGCAGCGTAGACGGGTGGGGTCAGCCCCAGCATTTT. The chain recombines TRBV9 with TRBJ1-5; D is uncertain. Germline assignment: CDR1 SGDLS and CDR2 YYNGEE. The V end lost 0 bases, the J end lost 6 bases, and 10 bases lay between the germline ends. The CDR3 is made up of 14 amino acids.

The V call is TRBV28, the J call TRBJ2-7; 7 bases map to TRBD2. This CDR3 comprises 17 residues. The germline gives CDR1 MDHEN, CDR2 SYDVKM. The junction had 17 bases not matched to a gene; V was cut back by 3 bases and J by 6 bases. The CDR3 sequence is CASSFLLADPSSAEQYF. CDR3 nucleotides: TGTGCCAGCAGTTTCCTTCTAGCGGACCCTAGTTCGGCCGAGCAGTACTTC. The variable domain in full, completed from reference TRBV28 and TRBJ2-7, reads DVKVTQSSRYLVKRTGEKVFLECVQDMDHENMFWYRQDPGLGLRLIYFSYDVKMKEKGDIPEGYSVSREKKERFSLILESASTNQTSMYLCASSFLLADPSSAEQYFGPGTRLTVT.

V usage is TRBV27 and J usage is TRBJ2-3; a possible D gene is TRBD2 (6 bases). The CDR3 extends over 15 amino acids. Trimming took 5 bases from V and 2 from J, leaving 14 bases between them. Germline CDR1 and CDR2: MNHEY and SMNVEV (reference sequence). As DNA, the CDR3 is TGTGCCAGCAGTATAAGGAGGGGTGCCACAGATACGCAGTATTTT. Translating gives CASSIRRGATDTQYF.

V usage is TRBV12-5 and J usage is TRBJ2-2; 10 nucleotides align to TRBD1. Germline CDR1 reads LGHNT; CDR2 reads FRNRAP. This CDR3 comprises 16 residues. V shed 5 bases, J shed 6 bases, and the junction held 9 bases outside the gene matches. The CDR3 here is CASGGIDRGLSGELFF. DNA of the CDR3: TGTGCTAGTGGTGGGATAGACAGGGGGCTTTCCGGGGAGCTGTTTTTT.

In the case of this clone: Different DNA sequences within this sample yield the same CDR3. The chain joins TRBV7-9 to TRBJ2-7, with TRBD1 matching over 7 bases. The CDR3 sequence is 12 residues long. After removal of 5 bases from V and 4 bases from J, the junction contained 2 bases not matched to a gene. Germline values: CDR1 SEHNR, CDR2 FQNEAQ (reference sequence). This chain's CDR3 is CASSPGGYEQYF. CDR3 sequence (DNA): TGTGCCAGCAGCCCAGGGGGTTACGAGCAGTACTTC.

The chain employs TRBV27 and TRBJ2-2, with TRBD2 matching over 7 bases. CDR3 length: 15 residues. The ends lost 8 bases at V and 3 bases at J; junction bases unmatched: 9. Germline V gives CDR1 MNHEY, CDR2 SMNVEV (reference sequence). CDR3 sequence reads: CASGNSGSYTGELFF. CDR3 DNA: TGTGCCAGCGGGAATAGCGGGTCTTACACCGGGGAGCTGTTTTTT.

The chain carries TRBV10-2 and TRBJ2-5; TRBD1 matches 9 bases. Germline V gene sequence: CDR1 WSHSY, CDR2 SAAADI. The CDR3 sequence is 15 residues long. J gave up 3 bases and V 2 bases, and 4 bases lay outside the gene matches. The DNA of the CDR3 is TGCGCCAGCAGTGAGGGGACAGGGTGGAAAGAGACCCAGTACTTC. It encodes CASSEGTGWKETQYF.

The CDR3 DNA reads as TGTGCCAGCAGCTTGTACGACCGGGACAGGGGTATGGGCTACACCTTC. Translation: CASSLYDRDRGMGYTF. The chain joins TRBV5-6 to TRBJ1-2; TRBD1 aligns across 10 bases. The CDR3 is 16 residues long. Trimming took 1 base from V and 8 from J; bases not matched to a gene: 11. Germline V lookup: CDR1 SGHDT, CDR2 YYEEEE. Variable domain in full (rest from reference TRBV5-6 and TRBJ1-2): DAGVTQSPTHLIKTRGQQVTLRCSPKSGHDTVSWYQQALGQGPQFIFQYYEEEERQRGNFPDRFSGHQFPNYSSELNVNALLLGDSALYLCASSLYDRDRGMGYTFGSGTRLTVV.

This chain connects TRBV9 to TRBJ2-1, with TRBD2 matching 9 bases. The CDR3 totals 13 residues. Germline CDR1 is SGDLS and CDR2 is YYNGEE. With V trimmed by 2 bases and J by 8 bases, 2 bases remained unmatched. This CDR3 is CASSVGLADEQFF. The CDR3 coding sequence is TGTGCCAGCAGCGTGGGACTAGCCGATGAGCAGTTCTTC.

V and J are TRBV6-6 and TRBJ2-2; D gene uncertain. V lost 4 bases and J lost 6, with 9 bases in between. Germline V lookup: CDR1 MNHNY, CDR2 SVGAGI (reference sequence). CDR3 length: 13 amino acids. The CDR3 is CASSSTLPGELFF. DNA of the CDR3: TGTGCCAGCAGTTCGACTCTCCCCGGGGAGCTGTTTTTT.

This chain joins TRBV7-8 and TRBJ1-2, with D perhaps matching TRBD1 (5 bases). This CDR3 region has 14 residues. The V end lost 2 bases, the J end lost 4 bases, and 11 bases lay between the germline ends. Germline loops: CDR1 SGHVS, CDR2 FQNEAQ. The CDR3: CASSLFSGAYGYTF. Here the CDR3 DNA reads TGTGCCAGCAGCTTATTCTCTGGGGCCTATGGCTACACCTTC.

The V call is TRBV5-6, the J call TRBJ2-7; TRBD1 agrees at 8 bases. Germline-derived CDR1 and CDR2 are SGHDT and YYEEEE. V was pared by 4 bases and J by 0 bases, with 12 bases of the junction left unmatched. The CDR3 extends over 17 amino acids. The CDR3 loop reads CASSPSLRDRSSYEQYF. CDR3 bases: TGTGCCAGCAGCCCGTCGCTCCGGGACAGGAGCTCCTACGAGCAGTACTTC.

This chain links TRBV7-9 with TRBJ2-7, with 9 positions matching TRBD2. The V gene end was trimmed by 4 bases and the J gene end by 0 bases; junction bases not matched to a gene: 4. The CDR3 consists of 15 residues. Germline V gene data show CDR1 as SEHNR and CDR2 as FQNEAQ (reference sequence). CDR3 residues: CASSSGLASSYEQYF. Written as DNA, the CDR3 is TGTGCCAGCAGCTCCGGACTAGCGAGCTCCTACGAGCAGTACTTC.

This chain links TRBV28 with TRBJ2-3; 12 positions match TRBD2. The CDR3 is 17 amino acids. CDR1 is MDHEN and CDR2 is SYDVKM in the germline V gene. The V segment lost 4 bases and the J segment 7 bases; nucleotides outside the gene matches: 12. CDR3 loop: CASSSGTSGHPRYTQYF. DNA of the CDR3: TGTGCCAGCAGTTCCGGGACTAGCGGGCACCCCCGATATACGCAGTATTTT.

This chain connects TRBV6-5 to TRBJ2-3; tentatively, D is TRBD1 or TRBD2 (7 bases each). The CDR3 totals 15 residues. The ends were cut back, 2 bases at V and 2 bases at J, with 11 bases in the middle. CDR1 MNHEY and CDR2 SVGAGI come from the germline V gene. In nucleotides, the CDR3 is TGTGCCAGCAGTTACAGGGAGGGGGCCACAGATACGCAGTATTTT. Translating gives CASSYREGATDTQYF.